The clone carrying this TCR beta chain was seen only a few times. Antigen specificity is unknown. Trimming removed 0 bases from V and 12 bases from J; junction bases left unmatched: 1. The CDR3 has 12 residues. Germline V gene lookup returns CDR1 LGHNA and CDR2 YSLEER. This sample stems from a study of T cells after yellow fever vaccination. TCRdb reanalysed the 5' RACE reads using MiXCR and keeps one entry per CDR3 protein. This repertoire shows some 340,000 distinct CDR3 sequences, approximately 12% found once; its top ten account for 3% to 3.5%. The study's findings and limits: FACS-sorted repertoires could harbor abundant contaminating bulk-population clonotypes.

The sample in question was CD4+ T cells sorted from PBMCs, obtained 45 days after the yellow fever booster vaccination. The receptor was isolated from a man younger than 35 who received the YFV17D yellow fever vaccine. V gene TRBV4-3 combines with J gene TRBJ2-1; 8 bases are a match to TRBD1. This CDR3 reads CASSQEQGGQFF. CDR3 sequence (DNA): TGCGCCAGCAGCCAAGAACAGGGGGGGCAGTTCTTC.